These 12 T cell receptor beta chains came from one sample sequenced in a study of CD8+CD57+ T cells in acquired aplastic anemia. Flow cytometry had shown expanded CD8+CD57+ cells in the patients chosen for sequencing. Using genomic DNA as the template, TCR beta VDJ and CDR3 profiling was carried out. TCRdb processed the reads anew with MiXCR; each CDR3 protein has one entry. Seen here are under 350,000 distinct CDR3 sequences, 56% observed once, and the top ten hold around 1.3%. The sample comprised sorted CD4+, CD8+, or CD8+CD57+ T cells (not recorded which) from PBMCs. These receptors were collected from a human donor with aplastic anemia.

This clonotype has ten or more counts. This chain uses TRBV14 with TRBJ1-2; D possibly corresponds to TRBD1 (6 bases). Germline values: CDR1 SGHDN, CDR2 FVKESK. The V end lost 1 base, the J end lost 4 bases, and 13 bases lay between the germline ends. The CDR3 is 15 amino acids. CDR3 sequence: CASSQGGGRGYGYTF. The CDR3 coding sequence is TGTGCCAGCAGCCAAGGGGGAGGCAGGGGCTATGGCTACACCTTC.

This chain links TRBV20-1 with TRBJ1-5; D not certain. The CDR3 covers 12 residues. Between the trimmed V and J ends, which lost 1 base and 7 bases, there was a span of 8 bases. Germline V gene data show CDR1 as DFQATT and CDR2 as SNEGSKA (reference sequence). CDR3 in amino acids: CSARVGSQPQHF. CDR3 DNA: TGCAGTGCTAGAGTTGGCTCCCAGCCCCAGCATTTT.

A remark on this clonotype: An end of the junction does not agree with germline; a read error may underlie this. The CDR3 loop is CAGSWTGTNQPQRF. DNA for the CDR3: TGTGCCGGCAGTTGGACAGGCACCAATCAGCCCCAGCGTTTT. The chain links TRBV12-3 or TRBV12-4 to TRBJ1-5, with 7 bases matching TRBD1. There are 14 residues in the CDR3.

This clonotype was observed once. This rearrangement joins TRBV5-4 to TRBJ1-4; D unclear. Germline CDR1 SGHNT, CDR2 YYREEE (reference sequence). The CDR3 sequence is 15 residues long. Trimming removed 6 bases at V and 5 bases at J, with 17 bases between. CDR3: CASTRASSYNEKLFF. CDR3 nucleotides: TGTGCCAGCACCCGGGCCAGCTCCTACAATGAAAAACTGTTTTTT.

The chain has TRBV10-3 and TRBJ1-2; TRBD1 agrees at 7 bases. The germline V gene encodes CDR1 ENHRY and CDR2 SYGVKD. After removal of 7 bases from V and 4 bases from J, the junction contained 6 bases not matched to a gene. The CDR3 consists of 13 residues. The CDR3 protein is CAITPGQSYGYTF. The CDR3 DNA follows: TGTGCCATCACCCCGGGACAGAGCTATGGCTACACCTTC.

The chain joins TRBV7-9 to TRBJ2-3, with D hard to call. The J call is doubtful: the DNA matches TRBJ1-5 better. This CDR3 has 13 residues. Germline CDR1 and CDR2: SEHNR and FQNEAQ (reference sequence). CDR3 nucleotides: TGTGCCAGCAGCTTAGCTGCGAAGGATACGCAGCATTTT. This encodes CASSLAAKDTQHF.

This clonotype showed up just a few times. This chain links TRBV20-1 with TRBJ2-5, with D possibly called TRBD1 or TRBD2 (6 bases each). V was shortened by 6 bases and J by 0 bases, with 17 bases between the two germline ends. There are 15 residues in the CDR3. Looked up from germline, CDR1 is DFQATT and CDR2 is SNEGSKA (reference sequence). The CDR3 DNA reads TGCAGTGCGGGGCTCGGGGGCCGTGACCAAGAGACCCAGTACTTC. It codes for CSAGLGGRDQETQYF.

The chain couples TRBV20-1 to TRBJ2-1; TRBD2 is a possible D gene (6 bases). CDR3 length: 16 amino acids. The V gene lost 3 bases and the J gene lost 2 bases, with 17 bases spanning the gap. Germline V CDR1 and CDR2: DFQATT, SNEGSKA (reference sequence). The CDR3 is CSASNPRAGPYNEQFF. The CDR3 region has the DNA TGCAGTGCTAGTAACCCCCGGGCGGGGCCCTACAATGAGCAGTTCTTC.

In DNA, the CDR3 is TGTGCCAGCAGCGAGGAGGCAGCGGGGGGGTACGAGCAGTACTTC. Translation gives CASSEEAAGGYEQYF. The chain uses TRBV7-3 and TRBJ2-7; 10 bases fit TRBD2. Trimming at V came to 5 bases and at J to 4 bases, leaving 8 bases not matched to a gene. The CDR3 is made up of 15 amino acids. Germline V gene data show CDR1 as SGHTA and CDR2 as FQGTGA.

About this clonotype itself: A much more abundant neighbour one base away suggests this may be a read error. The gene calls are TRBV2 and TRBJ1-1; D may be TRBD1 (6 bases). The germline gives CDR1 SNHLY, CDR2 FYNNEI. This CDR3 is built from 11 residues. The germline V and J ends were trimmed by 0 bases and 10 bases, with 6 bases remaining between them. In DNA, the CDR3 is TGTGCCAGCAGTGAAGCGGGGGCAGCTTTCTTT. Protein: CASSEAGAAFF.

In DNA, the CDR3 is TGTGCCAGCAGTGACGGGGACAACAATGAGCAGTTCTTC. Translating it yields CASSDGDNNEQFF. The gene calls are TRBV6-4 and TRBJ2-1, with D possibly matching TRBD1 (6 bases). Germline values: CDR1 MRHNA, CDR2 SNTAGT. V lost 2 bases and J 5 bases, leaving 7 bases between the germline ends. This CDR3 is 13 amino acids long.

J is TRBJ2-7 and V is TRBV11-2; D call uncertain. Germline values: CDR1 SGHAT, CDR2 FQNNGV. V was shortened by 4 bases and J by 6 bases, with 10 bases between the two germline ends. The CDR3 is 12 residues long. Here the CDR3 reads CASSSQVSEQYF. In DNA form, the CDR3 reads TGTGCCAGCAGCTCCCAGGTCAGCGAGCAGTACTTC.